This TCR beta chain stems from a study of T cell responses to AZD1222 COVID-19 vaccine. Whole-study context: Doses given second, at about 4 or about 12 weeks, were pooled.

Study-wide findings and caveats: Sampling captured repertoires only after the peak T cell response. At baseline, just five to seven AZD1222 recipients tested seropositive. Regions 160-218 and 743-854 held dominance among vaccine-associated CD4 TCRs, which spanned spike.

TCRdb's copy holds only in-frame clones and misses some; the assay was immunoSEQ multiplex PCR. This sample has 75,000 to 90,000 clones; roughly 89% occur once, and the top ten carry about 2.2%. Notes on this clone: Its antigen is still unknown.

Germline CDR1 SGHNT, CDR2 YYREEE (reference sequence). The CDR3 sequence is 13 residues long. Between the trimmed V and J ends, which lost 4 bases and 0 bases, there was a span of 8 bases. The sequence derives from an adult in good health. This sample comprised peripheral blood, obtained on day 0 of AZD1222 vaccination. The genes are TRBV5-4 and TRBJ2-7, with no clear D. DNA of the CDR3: TGTGCCAGCAGCCCCGACTCCTCCTACGAGCAGTACTTC. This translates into CASSPDSSYEQYF.